The 21 T cell receptor beta chains in this list originate from one sample, sequenced in a study of post-analysis software for immune sequencing data (dated by TCRdb to the mid-2010s). Libraries were built with PCR. The instrument given in TCRdb is Illumina HiSeq 2500. Unique molecular identifiers were incorporated into TCR beta cDNA libraries to reduce PCR and sequencing biases. TCRdb reprocessed the public reads (quality trimming at Q25 with fastp, clone calling with MiXCR) and kept in-frame beta chains. One record per CDR3 amino acid sequence lists the most common genes and DNA. This sample is represented by about 160,000 distinct CDR3 sequences; approximately 35% of them were singletons. Of the sample, approximately 30% falls within the top ten clones. Reading the label with the study, this specimen's time point is: second blood draw from one MS patient after hematopoietic stem cell transplantation.

The sample consisted of blood, taken after autologous hematopoietic stem cell transplantation. The receptors were gathered from a girl between 10 and 17 years old with multiple sclerosis. Donor details come from another sample of the same person, matched by shared clones.

V and J are TRBV5-1 and TRBJ2-5, with D possibly matching TRBD2 (5 bases). Germline CDR1 reads SGHRS; CDR2 reads YFSETQ. This CDR3 contains 15 residues. Deletions cut 7 bases from V and 5 bases from J, with 21 bases between. CDR3 residues: CASGLIARPGETQYF. The CDR3 region has the DNA TGCGCCAGCGGGCTCATCGCTCGCCCGGGGGAGACCCAGTACTTC.

The rearrangement uses TRBV4-1 and TRBJ1-5; D call uncertain. Germline CDR1 is MGHRA and CDR2 is YSYEKL. The length of the CDR3 is 15 residues. Trimming removed 0 bases at V and 6 bases at J, with 12 bases between. This CDR3 is CASSQDRTRGQPQHF. CDR3 DNA: TGCGCCAGCAGCCAAGATAGAACACGAGGTCAGCCCCAGCATTTT.

This clonotype came up a few times. This chain connects TRBV27 to TRBJ1-6; D remains unclear. Trimming cost V 2 bases and J 8 bases, with 4 bases left between them. Germline loops: CDR1 MNHEY, CDR2 SMNVEV (reference sequence). The CDR3 has 12 amino acids. This chain's CDR3 is CASSLQDSPLHF. CDR3 in DNA: TGTGCCAGCAGTTTACAGGATTCACCCCTCCACTTT.

The V gene is TRBV12-3 or TRBV12-4, the J gene TRBJ2-1; 11 nucleotides align to TRBD2. TRBJ2-7 explains the end of the DNA better; the J call may be wrong. The CDR3 is made up of 17 amino acids. DNA of the CDR3: TGTGCCAGCAGTTTATTAGCGGGAGGGAGCTCCTACAATGAGCAGTACTTC. Translated, it gives CASSLLAGGSSYNEQYF.

V and J are TRBV29-1 and TRBJ2-1; a possible D gene is TRBD2 (5 bases). CDR3 size: 13 residues. Germline-derived CDR1 and CDR2 are SQVTM and ANQGSEA. Trimming stripped 5 bases from V and 4 bases from J, with 12 bases between. The DNA for the CDR3 is TGCAGCGTTTGGGCTAGAGGGTACAATGAGCAGTTCTTC. It encodes CSVWARGYNEQFF.

This chain uses TRBV4-3 with TRBJ2-2, with D tentatively TRBD2 (5 bases). The CDR3 length is 15 residues. Germline loops: CDR1 LGHNA, CDR2 YSLEER. V shed 0 bases and J shed 6 bases, with 11 bases lying between them. The CDR3 here is CASSQDTTRAGELFF. For the CDR3, the DNA is TGCGCCAGCAGCCAAGATACCACTAGGGCCGGGGAGCTGTTTTTT.

This rearrangement joins TRBV7-9 to TRBJ2-2; D is unresolved. The germline CDR1 and CDR2 sequences are SEHNR and FQNEAQ (reference sequence). This CDR3 has 16 amino acids. Trimming shortened V by 5 bases and J by 7 bases, and 20 bases separated the two germline ends. CDR3 loop: CASSNVRPRLVGELFF. Here the CDR3 DNA reads TGTGCCAGCAGCAACGTCCGCCCCCGGCTGGTCGGGGAGCTGTTTTTT.

This clonotype occurred many times. The chain couples TRBV5-1 to TRBJ2-1; a possible D gene is TRBD2 (6 bases). The length of the CDR3 is 13 residues. Germline V CDR1 and CDR2: SGHRS, YFSETQ. V dropped 4 bases and J dropped 5 bases, with 10 bases sitting between them. CDR3 loop: CASSAPGDNEQFF. The CDR3 DNA is TGCGCCAGCAGCGCGCCGGGGGACAATGAGCAGTTCTTC.

This chain uses TRBV6-6 with TRBJ1-5; D is undetermined. The V end was cut by 5 bases, the J end by 3 bases, with 8 bases between. This CDR3 is 13 amino acids long. CDR1 MNHNY and CDR2 SVGAGI come from the germline V gene (reference sequence). The CDR3, as DNA: TGTGCCAGCAGTAACCGGGACAATCAGCCCCAGCATTTT. It is translated as CASSNRDNQPQHF.

The chain uses TRBV10-2 and TRBJ2-5; D is undetermined. V shed 9 bases and J shed 11 bases, with 22 bases lying between them. The CDR3 is 13 residues long. Germline V gene data show CDR1 as WSHSY and CDR2 as SAAADI. The CDR3 DNA sequence: TGCGCCAGTCTCCCTAGGACGGGTGGTGAGCAGTACTTC. Translation: CASLPRTGGEQYF.

V gene TRBV13 combines with J gene TRBJ2-5, with D unclear. This CDR3 spans 14 amino acids. CDR1 and CDR2 from the germline V gene are PRHDT and FYEKMQ (reference sequence). V was clipped by 1 base and J by 4 bases, with 10 bases between them. The CDR3 loop is CASSLEGWGETQYF. The CDR3 nucleotides are TGTGCCAGCAGCTTAGAAGGGTGGGGAGAGACCCAGTACTTC.

A few counts support this clonotype. The chain couples TRBV6-2 or TRBV6-3 to TRBJ1-2; no firm D call. This CDR3 spans 15 amino acids. V lost 0 bases to trimming and J lost 4 bases, with 12 bases between them. Germline V gene sequence: CDR1 MNHEY, CDR2 SVGEGT. This CDR3 is CASSYSRGQIYGYTF. The DNA for the CDR3 is TGTGCCAGCAGTTACTCCCGAGGGCAGATCTATGGCTACACCTTC.

The chain links TRBV20-1 to TRBJ2-1, with 9 positions matching TRBD2. Looked up from germline, CDR1 is DFQATT and CDR2 is SNEGSKA (reference sequence). Trimming at V came to 3 bases and at J to 13 bases, leaving 10 bases not matched to a gene. The CDR3 runs 13 residues. Here the CDR3 reads CSARTSGLETQFF. The CDR3 bases are TGCAGTGCTAGGACTAGCGGCTTAGAGACCCAGTTCTTC.

This chain uses TRBV19 with TRBJ2-1; TRBD2 agrees at 10 bases. Germline V lookup: CDR1 LNHDA, CDR2 SQIVND (reference sequence). With 6 bases clipped from V and 3 bases from J, the junction kept 8 bases outside the gene matches. The CDR3 has 16 residues. CDR3 DNA: TGTGCCAGTAGAGGGACTAGCGCTGCTATCTACAATGAGCAGTTCTTC. This gives the protein CASRGTSAAIYNEQFF.

A few counts support this clonotype. The CDR3 loop reads CSARDRIGLAIAKNIQYF. CDR3 DNA: TGCAGTGCTAGAGATCGGATTGGACTAGCAATTGCCAAAAACATTCAGTACTTC. The V gene is TRBV20-1, the J gene TRBJ2-4, with TRBD2 matching over 8 bases. The CDR3 is made up of 18 amino acids. Trimming took 0 bases from V and 1 from J; bases not matched to a gene: 11. Germline lookup yields CDR1 DFQATT and CDR2 SNEGSKA (reference sequence).

This clonotype came up a few times. Given a much more abundant clone one base away, this may be a read error. The rearrangement links TRBV5-6 to TRBJ2-7; unclear D gene. V dropped 4 bases and J dropped 0 bases, with 5 bases sitting between them. Germline V CDR1 and CDR2: SGHDT, YYEEEE. The CDR3 is 12 amino acids. CDR3 sequence: CASSRNSYEQYF. The CDR3 DNA reads as TGTGCCAGCAGCCGGAACTCCTACGAGCAGTACTTC.

This chain links TRBV20-1 with TRBJ2-1; D is unresolved. This CDR3 region has 12 residues. V lost 7 bases, J lost 9 bases, and 16 bases lay in between. Germline V lookup: CDR1 DFQATT, CDR2 SNEGSKA (reference sequence). CDR3 protein: CSVRRGRFEQFF. CDR3 bases: TGCAGTGTTCGCCGAGGAAGGTTTGAGCAGTTCTTC.

V usage is TRBV7-9 and J usage is TRBJ1-1; D not certain. Germline V CDR1 and CDR2: SEHNR, FQNEAQ (reference sequence). The CDR3 totals 12 residues. V was pared by 6 bases and J by 6 bases, with 11 bases between. CDR3 sequence (DNA): TGTGCCAGCAGTGCTTCCAGCGCTGAAGCTTTCTTT. Translation gives CASSASSAEAFF.

V gene TRBV7-9 combines with J gene TRBJ1-1, with TRBD1 identical over 10 bases. Trimming cost V 5 bases and J 3 bases; bases outside gene matches: 12. Germline V gene sequence: CDR1 SEHNR, CDR2 FQNEAQ (reference sequence). This CDR3 has 17 residues. CDR3 in DNA: TGTGCCAGCAGCCCCCAAGGGACAGGGGTTCTGGACACTGAAGCTTTCTTT. Translation gives CASSPQGTGVLDTEAFF. The variable domain in full, with the rest retrieved from reference TRBV7-9 and TRBJ1-1, is DTGVSQNPRHKITKRGQNVTFRCDPISEHNRLYWYRQTLGQGPEFLTYFQNEAQLEKSRLLSDRFSAERPKGSFSTLEIQRTEQGDSAMYLCASSPQGTGVLDTEAFFGQGTRLTVV.

This clonotype is judged medium-sized (0.01 to 0.1%). The chain employs TRBV2 and TRBJ2-3; D remains ambiguous. In germline, CDR1 is SNHLY, CDR2 FYNNEI. Trimming cost V 4 bases and J 6 bases, with 14 bases left between them. This CDR3 region has 14 residues. CDR3 residues: CASSVGRTGDTQYF. The CDR3 DNA sequence: TGTGCCAGCAGTGTGGGTCGGACGGGCGATACGCAGTATTTT. Drawing the rest from reference TRBV2 and TRBJ2-3, the complete variable domain is EPEVTQTPSHQVTQMGQEVILRCVPISNHLYFYWYRQILGQKVEFLVSFYNNEISEKSEIFDDQFSVERPDGSNFTLKIRSTKLEDSAMYFCASSVGRTGDTQYFGPGTRLTVL.

The rearrangement uses TRBV5-1 and TRBJ2-3; no firm D call. The CDR3 consists of 14 residues. From germline, CDR1 is SGHRS and CDR2 YFSETQ. The V and J ends lost 5 bases and 4 bases respectively, with 14 bases between them. The CDR3 protein is CASRFGPWADTQYF. The CDR3 coding sequence is TGCGCCAGCAGGTTCGGGCCTTGGGCAGATACGCAGTATTTT. Full variable domain (missing parts from reference TRBV5-1 and TRBJ2-3): KAGVTQTPRYLIKTRGQQVTLSCSPISGHRSVSWYQQTPGQGLQFLFEYFSETQRNKGNFPGRFSGRQFSNSRSEMNVSTLELGDSALYLCASRFGPWADTQYFGPGTRLTVL.